These T cell receptor beta chains were read from a single sample in a study of PD-L1 blockade in urothelial cancer. Using immunoSEQ multiplex PCR, the repertoire was profiled, and TCRdb retains in-frame clones only, with some absent. The table records about 120,000 clones, 75% to 90% of them present only once. Sample: PBMCs, taken around atezolizumab (anti-PD-L1) treatment. The receptors derive from a man between 60 and 75 years old with urothelial cancer. The CDR3 runs from the conserved cysteine through the conserved F or W. A D gene is named only where the DNA matches it firmly. Size is stated for part of the rows, as once, few or many counts, or as a class when the clone is expanded.

CDR3	DNA	J	D	size	V
CASRLGTPSSYEQYF	TGTGCCAGCAGACTCGGGACTCCGAGCTCCTACGAGCAGTACTTC	TRBJ2-7	-	-	TRBV6-5
CASSGGSTDTQYF	TGTGCCAGCAGCGGCGGAAGCACAGATACGCAGTATTTT	TRBJ2-3	-	-	TRBV7-3
CASSVGQGAETQYF	TGTGCCAGCAGCGTGGGACAGGGGGCAGAGACCCAGTACTTC	TRBJ2-5	TRBD1	once	TRBV5-4
CASIPGGVSGANVLTF	TGTGCCAGCATCCCTGGGGGCGTCTCTGGGGCCAACGTCCTGACTTTC	TRBJ2-6	-	-	TRBV5-4
CASSYQGQGSYEQYF	TGTGCCAGCAGTTACCAGGGACAGGGTAGTTACGAGCAGTACTTC	TRBJ2-7	TRBD1	-	TRBV6-5
CSAEGGAKNIQYF	TGCAGCGCCGAGGGTGGGGCCAAAAACATTCAGTACTTC	TRBJ2-4	-	-	TRBV29-1
CASSFEREGSYEQYF	TGTGCCAGCAGTTTTGAGCGGGAGGGCTCCTACGAGCAGTACTTC	TRBJ2-7	TRBD2	once	TRBV28
CASSYSEGTEAFF	TGTGCCAGCAGTTACTCGGAGGGCACTGAAGCTTTCTTT	TRBJ1-1	-	-	TRBV6-5
CASSSHGGTYEQYF	TGTGCCAGCAGTTCCCACGGGGGAACCTACGAGCAGTACTTC	TRBJ2-7	-	-	TRBV28
CASSQGLGGDTEAFF	TGCGCCAGCAGCCAAGGTCTCGGGGGGGACACTGAAGCTTTCTTT	TRBJ1-1	-	-	TRBV4-3
CASSQEGQANVLTF	TGCGCCAGCAGCCAAGAGGGACAGGCCAACGTCCTGACTTTC	TRBJ2-6	-	-	TRBV4-3
CASATSGGWDNEQFF	TGTGCCAGCGCCACTAGCGGGGGGTGGGACAATGAGCAGTTCTTC	TRBJ2-1	TRBD2	-	TRBV2
CASSLFPGQGAKPQHF	TGCGCCAGCAGCCTCTTTCCGGGACAGGGGGCTAAGCCCCAGCATTTT	TRBJ1-5	TRBD1	-	TRBV4-1
CASSLYPAQQGVAYEQYF	TGTGCCAGCAGTTTATACCCCGCGCAACAGGGGGTAGCCTACGAGCAGTACTTC	TRBJ2-7	TRBD1	once	TRBV27
CASSAGLASEQYF	TGTGCCAGCAGCGCCGGACTAGCGAGCGAGCAGTACTTC	TRBJ2-7	TRBD2	once	TRBV9
CASSLDPHRTGGTEAFF	TGCGCCAGCAGCTTGGACCCCCACCGGACAGGGGGCACTGAAGCTTTCTTT	TRBJ1-1	TRBD1	-	TRBV5-1
CASSRLTGAMNTGELFF	TGCGCCAGCAGCCGTCTTACCGGAGCTATGAACACCGGGGAGCTGTTTTTT	TRBJ2-2	-	-	TRBV4-3
CSGGGLAGEETQYF	TGCAGCGGGGGAGGGCTAGCGGGGGAAGAGACCCAGTACTTC	TRBJ2-5	TRBD2	-	TRBV29-1
CASSLTVTYEQYF	TGTGCCAGTAGTCTAACAGTAACCTACGAGCAGTACTTC	TRBJ2-7	-	-	TRBV19
CASSLDLSSYNEQFF	TGTGCCAGCAGCTTAGACTTAAGCTCCTACAATGAGCAGTTCTTC	TRBJ2-1	-	few	TRBV7-3
CASSLAPGGTNTEAFF	TGTGCCAGCAGCTTGGCCCCCGGGGGGACGAACACTGAAGCTTTCTTT	TRBJ1-1	-	-	TRBV7-3
CASSQGEASGRKINEQFF	TGCGCCAGCAGCCAAGGAGAAGCTAGCGGGAGAAAGATCAATGAGCAGTTCTTC	TRBJ2-1	TRBD2	-	TRBV4-1
CASSRERSGGYTF	TGTGCCAGCAGCAGAGAGAGGAGTGGGGGCTACACCTTC	TRBJ1-2	-	-	TRBV11-2
CASSQDLLEPQHF	TGTGCCAGCAGCCAAGACCTCCTAGAGCCCCAGCATTTT	TRBJ1-5	-	-	TRBV4-2
CASTPPRQGDVYEQYF	TGTGCCAGCACCCCACCTCGACAGGGTGATGTCTACGAGCAGTACTTC	TRBJ2-7	TRBD1	-	TRBV7-9
CASSSEPLASTDTQYF	TGCGCCAGCAGCTCCGAGCCACTAGCAAGCACAGATACGCAGTATTTT	TRBJ2-3	-	few	TRBV5-1
CASSHKAGDGTQYF	TGTGCCAGCAGCCACAAAGCGGGAGATGGGACCCAGTACTTC	TRBJ2-5	TRBD2	once	TRBV7-2
CASGLVGGRGRQYF	TGTGCTAGTGGTTTGGTAGGAGGCCGAGGGAGGCAGTATTTT	TRBJ2-3	-	-	TRBV12-5
CASSYGTGSEKLFF	TGTGCCAGCAGTTACGGGACAGGCAGTGAAAAACTGTTTTTT	TRBJ1-4	TRBD1	few	TRBV6-6